The T cell receptor (beta chain) under discussion was sequenced for a study of vaccination effects on CD4 cells after COVID-19. The CDR3 sequence is 13 residues long. V was clipped by 0 bases and J by 7 bases, with 6 bases between them. CDR1 and CDR2 from the germline V gene are SGHNT and YENEEA. Here immunoSEQ multiplex PCR was the method, and the copy in TCRdb shows in-frame clones only, minus some. The sample includes roughly 30,000 clones, more than 70% seen only once; the top ten take around 30%. Comments on this clone: Its antigen is unknown.

Ahead of sequencing, the ViraFEST assay grew antigen-specific CD4+ T cells using viral peptide pools. Culturing for approximately 10 days preceded CD4+ T cell isolation. Vaccine recipients had no previous SARS-CoV-2 infection; their nucleocapsid antibodies were negative. This clonotype was obtained from a human donor who received a COVID-19 vaccine. The chain recombines TRBV11-3 with TRBJ2-2; D gene unclear. Sequenced here: CD4+ T cells from PBMCs cultured with HCoV-OC43 spike peptides, sampled before COVID-19 vaccination. Documented subset: HCoV-OC43 spike overlapping peptide pool stimulation. CDR3 bases: TGTGCCAGCAGCTTAGAAGGTTTCGGGGAGCTGTTTTTT. Its protein product is CASSLEGFGELFF.